This TCR beta chain is drawn from a study of control samples from healthy donors and cancer patients. Trimming pared 2 bases from V and 8 bases from J, leaving 10 bases between. The CDR3 loop spans 13 amino acids. The germline gives CDR1 SEHNR, CDR2 FQNEAQ (reference sequence). Here immunoSEQ multiplex PCR was the method, and the copy in TCRdb shows in-frame clones only, minus some. The profile shows roughly 79,000 clones, more than 75% of them singletons. What was sequenced was blood. The chain links TRBV7-9 to TRBJ2-1; the D gene is possibly TRBD2 (5 bases). The TCR sequence derives from a middle-aged man in good health. CDR3 DNA sequence: TGTGCCAGCAGCTTAACTAGTCTCGATGAGCAGTTCTTC. This codes for CASSLTSLDEQFF. Full variable domain (remainder filled in from reference TRBV7-9 and TRBJ2-1): DTGVSQNPRHKITKRGQNVTFRCDPISEHNRLYWYRQTLGQGPEFLTYFQNEAQLEKSRLLSDRFSAERPKGSFSTLEIQRTEQGDSAMYLCASSLTSLDEQFFGPGTRLTVL.